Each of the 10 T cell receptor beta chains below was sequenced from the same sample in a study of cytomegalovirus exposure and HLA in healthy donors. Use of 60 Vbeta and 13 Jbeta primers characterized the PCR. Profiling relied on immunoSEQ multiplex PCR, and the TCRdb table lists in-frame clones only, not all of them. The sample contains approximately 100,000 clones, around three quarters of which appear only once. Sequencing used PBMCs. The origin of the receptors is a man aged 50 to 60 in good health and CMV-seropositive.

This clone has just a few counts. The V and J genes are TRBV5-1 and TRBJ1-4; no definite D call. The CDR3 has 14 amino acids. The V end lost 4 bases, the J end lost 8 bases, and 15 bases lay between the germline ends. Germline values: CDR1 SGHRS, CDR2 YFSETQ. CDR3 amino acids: CASSHEGVQEKLFF. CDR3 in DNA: TGCGCCAGCAGCCATGAGGGAGTCCAGGAAAAACTGTTTTTT.

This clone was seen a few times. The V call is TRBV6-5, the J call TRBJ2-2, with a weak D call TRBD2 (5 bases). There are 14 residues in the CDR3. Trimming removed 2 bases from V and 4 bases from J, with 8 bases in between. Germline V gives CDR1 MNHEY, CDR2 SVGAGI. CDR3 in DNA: TGTGCCAGCAGTTACGGAGGCTCCACCGGGGAGCTGTTTTTT. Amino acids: CASSYGGSTGELFF.

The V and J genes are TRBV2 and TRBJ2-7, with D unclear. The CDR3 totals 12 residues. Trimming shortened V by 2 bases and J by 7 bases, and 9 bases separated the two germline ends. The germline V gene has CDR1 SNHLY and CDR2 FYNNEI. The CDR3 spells CASSERREEQYF. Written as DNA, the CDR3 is TGTGCCAGCAGTGAACGTCGAGAAGAGCAGTACTTC.

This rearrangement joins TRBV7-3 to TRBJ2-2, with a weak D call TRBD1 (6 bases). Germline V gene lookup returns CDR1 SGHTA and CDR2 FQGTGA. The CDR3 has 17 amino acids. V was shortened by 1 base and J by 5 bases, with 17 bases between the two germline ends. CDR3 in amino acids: CASSLNPSGVGTGELFF. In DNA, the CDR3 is TGTGCCAGCAGCTTAAATCCCTCAGGGGTCGGGACCGGGGAGCTGTTTTTT.

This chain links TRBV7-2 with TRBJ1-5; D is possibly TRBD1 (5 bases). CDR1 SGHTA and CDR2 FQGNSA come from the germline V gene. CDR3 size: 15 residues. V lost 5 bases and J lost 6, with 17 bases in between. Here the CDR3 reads CASSRTWGVRQPQHF. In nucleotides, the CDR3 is TGTGCCAGCAGCCGAACGTGGGGGGTTCGTCAGCCCCAGCATTTT.

The CDR3 spells CASSTSRTVPYNEQFF. The DNA of the CDR3 is TGTGCCAGCAGTACCTCACGGACAGTCCCCTACAATGAGCAGTTCTTC. This sequence joins TRBV28 and TRBJ2-1; D may be TRBD1 (6 bases). Germline CDR1 is MDHEN and CDR2 is SYDVKM. The CDR3 consists of 16 residues. The ends were cut back, 5 bases at V and 2 bases at J, with 16 bases in the middle. The full variable domain, its missing parts supplied by reference TRBV28 and TRBJ2-1, is DVKVTQSSRYLVKRTGEKVFLECVQDMDHENMFWYRQDPGLGLRLIYFSYDVKMKEKGDIPEGYSVSREKKERFSLILESASTNQTSMYLCASSTSRTVPYNEQFFGPGTRLTVL.

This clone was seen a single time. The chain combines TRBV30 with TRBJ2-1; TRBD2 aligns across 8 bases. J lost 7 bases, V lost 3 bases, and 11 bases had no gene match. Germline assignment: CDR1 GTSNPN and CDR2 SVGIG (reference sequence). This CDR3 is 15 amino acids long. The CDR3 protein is CAWRAVIAGRNEQFF. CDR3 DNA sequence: TGTGCCTGGAGAGCGGTGATAGCGGGAAGGAATGAGCAGTTCTTC.

This CDR3 is CASSISGGGDTQYF. The CDR3 nucleotides read TGTGCCAGCAGCATTAGCGGGGGGGGTGATACGCAGTATTTT. The J gene is TRBJ2-3, the V gene TRBV7-6, with 11 bases aligning to TRBD2. The V gene's germline CDR1 is SGHVS and CDR2 FNYEAQ. This CDR3 comprises 14 residues. The V gene end was trimmed by 5 bases and the J gene end by 6 bases; junction bases not matched to a gene: 4.

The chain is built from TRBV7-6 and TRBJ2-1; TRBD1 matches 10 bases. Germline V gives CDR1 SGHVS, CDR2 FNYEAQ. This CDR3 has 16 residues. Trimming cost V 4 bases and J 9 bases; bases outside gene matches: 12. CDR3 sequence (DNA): TGTGCCAGCAGCTCGACCGACAGGGGGCATCCAAGTGAGCAGTTCTTC. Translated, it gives CASSSTDRGHPSEQFF.

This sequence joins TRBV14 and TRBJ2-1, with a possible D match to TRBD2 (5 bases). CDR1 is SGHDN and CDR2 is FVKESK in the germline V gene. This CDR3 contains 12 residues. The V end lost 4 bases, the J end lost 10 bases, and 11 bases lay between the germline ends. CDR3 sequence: CASSPLGFEQFF. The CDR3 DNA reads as TGTGCCAGCAGCCCACTAGGGTTCGAGCAGTTCTTC.